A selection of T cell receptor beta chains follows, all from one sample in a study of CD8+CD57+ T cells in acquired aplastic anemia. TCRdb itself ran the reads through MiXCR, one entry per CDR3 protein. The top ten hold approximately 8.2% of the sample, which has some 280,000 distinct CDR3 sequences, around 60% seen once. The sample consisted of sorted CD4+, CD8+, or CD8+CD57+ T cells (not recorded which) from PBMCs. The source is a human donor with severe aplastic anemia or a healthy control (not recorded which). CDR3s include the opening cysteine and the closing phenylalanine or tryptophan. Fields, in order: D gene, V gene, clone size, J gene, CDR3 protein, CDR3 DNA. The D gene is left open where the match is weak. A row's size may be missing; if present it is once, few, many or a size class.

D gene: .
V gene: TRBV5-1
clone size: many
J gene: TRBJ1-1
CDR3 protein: CASSAGGRGFGTEAFF
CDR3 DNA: TGCGCCAGCAGCGCCGGCGGGCGGGGCTTTGGCACTGAAGCTTTCTTT

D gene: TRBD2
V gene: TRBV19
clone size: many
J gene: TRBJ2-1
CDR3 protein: CASSHSPLAGEIGSSYNEQFF
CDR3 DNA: TGTGCCAGTAGTCACTCCCCACTAGCGGGGGAAATTGGAAGCTCCTACAATGAGCAGTTCTTC

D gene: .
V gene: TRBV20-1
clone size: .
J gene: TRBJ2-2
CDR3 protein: CSARPSRRGKTGELFF
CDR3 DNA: TGCAGTGCTAGACCCTCGAGGAGGGGAAAGACCGGGGAGCTGTTTTTT

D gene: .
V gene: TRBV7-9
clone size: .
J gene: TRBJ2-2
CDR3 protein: CASSLDSETGELFF
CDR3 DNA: TGTGCCAGCAGCCTGGACAGTGAGACCGGGGAGCTGTTTTTT

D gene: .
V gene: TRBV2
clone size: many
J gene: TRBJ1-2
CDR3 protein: CASSELDSNYGYTF
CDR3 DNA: TGTGCCAGCAGTGAACTGGATTCGAACTATGGCTACACCTTC

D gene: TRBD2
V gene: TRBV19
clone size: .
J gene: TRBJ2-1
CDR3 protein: CASRALAGDNEQFF
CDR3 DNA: TGTGCCAGTAGGGCACTAGCGGGGGACAATGAGCAGTTCTTC

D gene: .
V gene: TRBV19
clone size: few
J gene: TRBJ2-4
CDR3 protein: CASTGTRGINIQYF
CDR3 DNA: TGTGCCAGTACCGGGACAAGGGGCATAAACATTCAGTACTTC

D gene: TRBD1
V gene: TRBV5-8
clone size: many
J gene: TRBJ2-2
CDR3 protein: CANRQGVGGELFF
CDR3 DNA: TGTGCCAACCGACAGGGGGTCGGCGGGGAGCTGTTTTTT

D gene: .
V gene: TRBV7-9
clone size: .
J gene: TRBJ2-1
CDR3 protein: CASSQIGGYNEQFF
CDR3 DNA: TGTGCCAGCAGCCAAATCGGGGGCTACAATGAGCAGTTCTTC

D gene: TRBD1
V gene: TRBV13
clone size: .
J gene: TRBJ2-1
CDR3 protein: CASSLPDRENEQFF
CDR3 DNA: TGTGCCAGCAGCTTACCGGACAGGGAGAATGAGCAGTTCTTC

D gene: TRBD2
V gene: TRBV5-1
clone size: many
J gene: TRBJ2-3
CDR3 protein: CASSSTSGGLSTDTQYF
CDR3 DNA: TGCGCCAGCAGCTCGACTAGCGGGGGCCTTAGCACAGATACGCAGTATTTT

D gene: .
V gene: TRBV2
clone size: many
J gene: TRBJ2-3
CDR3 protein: CASRGYTDTQYF
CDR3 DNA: TGTGCCAGCAGGGGTTACACAGATACGCAGTATTTT

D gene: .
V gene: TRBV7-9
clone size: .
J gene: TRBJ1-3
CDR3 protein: CASSRQGRTIYF
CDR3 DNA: TGTGCCAGCAGCCGTCAGGGACGCACCATATATTTT

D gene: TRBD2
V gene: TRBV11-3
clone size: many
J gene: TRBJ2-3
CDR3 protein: CASSLDGGATDTQYF
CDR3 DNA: TGTGCCAGCAGCTTGGACGGGGGGGCGACAGATACGCAGTATTTT

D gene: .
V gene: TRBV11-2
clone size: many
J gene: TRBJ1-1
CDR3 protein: CASSFDRMNTEAFF
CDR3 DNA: TGTGCCAGCAGCTTTGACAGGATGAACACTGAAGCTTTCTTT

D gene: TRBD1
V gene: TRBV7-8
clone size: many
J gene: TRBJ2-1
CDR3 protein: CASSERQGQYNEQFF
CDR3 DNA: TGTGCCAGCAGCGAAAGACAGGGACAATACAATGAGCAGTTCTTC

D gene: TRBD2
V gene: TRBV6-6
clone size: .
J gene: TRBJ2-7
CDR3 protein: CASSRLAGSYGQYF
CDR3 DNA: TGTGCCAGCAGCAGACTAGCGGGGAGCTACGGGCAGTACTTC

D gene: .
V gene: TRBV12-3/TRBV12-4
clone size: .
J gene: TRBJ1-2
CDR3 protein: CASSLTLSANYGYTF
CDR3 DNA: TGTGCCAGCAGTTTAACCCTTAGTGCTAACTATGGCTACACCTTC

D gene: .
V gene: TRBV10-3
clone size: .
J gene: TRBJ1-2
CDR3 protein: CASGEQGNYGYTF
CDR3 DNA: TGTGCCAGTGGTGAGCAGGGGAACTATGGCTACACCTTC

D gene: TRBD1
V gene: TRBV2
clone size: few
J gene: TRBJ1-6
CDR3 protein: CASMVVTTRGSPLHF
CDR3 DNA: TGTGCCAGCATGGTCGTTACTACCAGGGGGTCACCCCTCCACTTT

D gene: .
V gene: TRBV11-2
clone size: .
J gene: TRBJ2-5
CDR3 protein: CASSFYICSVSSWQTQETQYF
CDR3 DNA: .

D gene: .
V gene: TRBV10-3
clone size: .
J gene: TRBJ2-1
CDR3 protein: CAISETSGPIYNEQFF
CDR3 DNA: TGTGCCATCAGTGAAACATCAGGGCCGATCTACAATGAGCAGTTCTTC

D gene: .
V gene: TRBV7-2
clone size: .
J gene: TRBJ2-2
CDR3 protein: CASSLGTGPFRELFF
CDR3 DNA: TGTGCCAGCAGCTTAGGAACGGGACCGTTTAGGGAGCTGTTTTTT

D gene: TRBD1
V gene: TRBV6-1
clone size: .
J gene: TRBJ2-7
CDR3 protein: CATNGTGTGEQYF
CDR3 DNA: TGTGCCACAAACGGGACAGGAACTGGCGAGCAGTACTTC

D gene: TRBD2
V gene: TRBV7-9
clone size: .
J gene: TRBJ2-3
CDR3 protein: CASSGREADTQYF
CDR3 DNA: TGTGCCAGCAGCGGGAGGGAGGCAGATACGCAGTATTTT

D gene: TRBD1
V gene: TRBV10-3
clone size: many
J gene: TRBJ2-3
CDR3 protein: CAISRTGYPTQYF
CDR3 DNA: TGTGCCATCAGTAGGACAGGGTATCCTACGCAGTATTTT

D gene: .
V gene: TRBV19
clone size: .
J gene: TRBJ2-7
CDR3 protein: CASSMSDILYEQYF
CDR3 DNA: TGTGCCAGTAGTATGTCGGATATCCTCTACGAGCAGTACTTC

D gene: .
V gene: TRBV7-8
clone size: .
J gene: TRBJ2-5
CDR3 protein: CASSLGAGIFGETQYF
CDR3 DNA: TGTGCCAGCAGCTTAGGGGCAGGGATCTTTGGGGAGACCCAGTACTTC

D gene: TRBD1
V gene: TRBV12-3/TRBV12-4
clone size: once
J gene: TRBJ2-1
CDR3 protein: CASSVQQGLEQFF
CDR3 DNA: TGTGCCAGCAGTGTACAACAGGGGCTTGAGCAGTTCTTC

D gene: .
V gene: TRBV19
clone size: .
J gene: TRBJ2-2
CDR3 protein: CASSIYNQATGELFF
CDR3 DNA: TGTGCCAGTAGTATTTACAACCAAGCCACCGGGGAGCTGTTTTTT

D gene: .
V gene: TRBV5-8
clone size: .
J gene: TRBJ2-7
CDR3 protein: CASSSRRTSYEQYF
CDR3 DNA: TGTGCCAGCAGCTCCCGACGGACCTCCTACGAGCAGTACTTC

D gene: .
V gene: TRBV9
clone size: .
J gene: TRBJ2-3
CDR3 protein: CASSVLTSTDTQYF
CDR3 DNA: TGTGCCAGCAGCGTTTTGACTAGCACAGATACGCAGTATTTT

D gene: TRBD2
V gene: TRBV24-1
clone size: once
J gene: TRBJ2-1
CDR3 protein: CATSDPSGGADNEQFF
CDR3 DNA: TGTGCCACCAGTGACCCTAGCGGGGGGGCCGACAATGAGCAGTTCTTC

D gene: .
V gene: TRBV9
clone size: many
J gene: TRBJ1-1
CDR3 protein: CASSVGENTEAFF
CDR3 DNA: TGTGCCAGCAGCGTAGGTGAGAACACTGAAGCTTTCTTT

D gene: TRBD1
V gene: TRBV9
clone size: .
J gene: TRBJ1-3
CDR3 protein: CASSGQGQGTLRSGNTIYF
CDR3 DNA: TGTGCCAGCAGCGGACAAGGACAGGGAACACTACGTTCTGGAAACACCATATATTTT

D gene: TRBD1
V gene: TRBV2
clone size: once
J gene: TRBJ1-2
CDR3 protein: CSSRTGQGNAYTF
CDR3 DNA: TGTTCCAGCCGAACGGGACAGGGGAATGCCTACACCTTC

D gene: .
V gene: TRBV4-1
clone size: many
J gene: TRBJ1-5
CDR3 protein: CASSSGEGNQPQHF
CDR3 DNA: TGCGCCAGCAGCTCAGGGGAGGGCAATCAGCCCCAGCATTTT

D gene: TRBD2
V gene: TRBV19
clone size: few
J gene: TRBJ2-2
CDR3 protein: CASSIGGTSGGTGELFF
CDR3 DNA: TGTGCCAGTAGTATTGGAGGTACGAGCGGGGGGACCGGGGAGCTGTTTTTT

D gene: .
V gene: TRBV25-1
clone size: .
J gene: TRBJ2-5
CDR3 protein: CASSERGGGETQYF
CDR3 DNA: TGTGCCAGCAGTGAGAGAGGTGGGGGAGAGACCCAGTACTTC

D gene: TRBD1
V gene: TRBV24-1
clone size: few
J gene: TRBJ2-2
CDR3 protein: CATSSGGEETGELFF
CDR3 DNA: TGTGCCACCAGTTCAGGGGGCGAAGAGACCGGGGAGCTGTTTTTT

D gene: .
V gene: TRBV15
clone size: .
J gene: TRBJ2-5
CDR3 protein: CATSRRDLQETQYF
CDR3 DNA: TGTGCCACCAGCAGAAGGGACCTCCAAGAGACCCAGTACTTC

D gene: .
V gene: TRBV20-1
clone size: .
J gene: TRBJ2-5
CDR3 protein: CSARVVGDETQYF
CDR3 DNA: TGCAGTGCTAGAGTTGTAGGGGACGAGACCCAGTACTTC